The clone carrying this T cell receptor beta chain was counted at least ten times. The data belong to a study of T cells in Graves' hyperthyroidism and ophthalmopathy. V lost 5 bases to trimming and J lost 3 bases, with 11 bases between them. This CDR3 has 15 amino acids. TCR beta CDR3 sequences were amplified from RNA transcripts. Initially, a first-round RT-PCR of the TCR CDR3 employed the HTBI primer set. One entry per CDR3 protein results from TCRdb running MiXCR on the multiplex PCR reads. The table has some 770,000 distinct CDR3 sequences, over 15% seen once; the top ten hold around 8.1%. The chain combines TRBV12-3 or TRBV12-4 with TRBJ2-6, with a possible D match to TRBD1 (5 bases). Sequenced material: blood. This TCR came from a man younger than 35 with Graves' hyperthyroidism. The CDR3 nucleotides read TGTGCCAGCAGTCCTGGGGCGTTTGGGGCCAACGTCCTGACTTTC. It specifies CASSPGAFGANVLTF.